This TCR beta chain was recorded in a study of identical twins. Notes on the study in general: Out-of-frame alpha sequences shared by twins showed excess low generation probability.

The table lists this clonotype with a few counts. Its antigen is still unknown. Healthy Caucasians made up all donors. Per germline, CDR1 WSHSY and CDR2 SAAADI. This CDR3 is built from 17 residues. V lost 0 bases, J lost 4 bases, and 18 bases lay in between. In TCRdb, the 5' RACE reads were re-called with MiXCR into one record per CDR3 protein. The sample lists 510,000 or so distinct CDR3 sequences, about 16% seen once, with roughly 0.42% in the top ten. In addition, the sample was reused for a study of yellow fever vaccine responses in identical twins.

The source material was CD4+ T cells sorted from blood. This TCR derives from a woman under 30 in good health. The rearrangement links TRBV10-2 to TRBJ1-1, with D possibly matching TRBD1 (5 bases). CDR3 amino acids: CASSESGPSSGGTEAFF. CDR3 bases: TGCGCCAGCAGTGAGTCGGGGCCCAGCTCGGGTGGCACTGAAGCTTTCTTT.